This T cell receptor (beta chain) was identified during a study of blood T cell repertoires in COVID-19. Clones were read by immunoSEQ multiplex PCR, and TCRdb kept only the in-frame ones, dropping some. Found here are roughly 310,000 clones, roughly nine tenths of them singletons; the top ten hold approximately 2.5%. Participant ages covered about 18 to 90 years across some 25 US areas. Which cohort a participant joined came from the clinical history participants gave. Two negative PCRs, clearance, or symptom resolution were required of recovered Cohort 3 donors. Source material: PBMCs or T cells enriched from blood (not recorded which). This TCR was recovered from a man in his 60s who had recovered from COVID-19.

The CDR3 here is CASSYVGSRNTEAFF. The DNA of the CDR3 is TGTGCCAGCAGTTACGTGGGCAGCAGGAACACTGAAGCTTTCTTT. The rearrangement uses TRBV6-5 and TRBJ1-1; no clear D. Germline CDR1 MNHEY, CDR2 SVGAGI. This CDR3 is 15 amino acids long. V was cut by 2 bases and J by 1 base, with 11 bases left in between.